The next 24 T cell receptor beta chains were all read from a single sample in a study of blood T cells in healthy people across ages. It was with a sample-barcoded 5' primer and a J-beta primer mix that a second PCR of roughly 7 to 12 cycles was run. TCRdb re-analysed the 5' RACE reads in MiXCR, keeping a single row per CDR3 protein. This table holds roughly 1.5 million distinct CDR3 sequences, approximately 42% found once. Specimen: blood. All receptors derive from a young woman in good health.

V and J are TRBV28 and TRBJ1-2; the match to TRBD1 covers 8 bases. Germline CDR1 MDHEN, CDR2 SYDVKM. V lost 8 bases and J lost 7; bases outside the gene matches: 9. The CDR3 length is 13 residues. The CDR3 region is CASDDRGRGGYTF. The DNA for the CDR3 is TGTGCCAGCGACGACAGGGGCAGGGGTGGCTACACCTTC.

The CDR3 reads CATSTLGRMNTEAFF. CDR3 in DNA: TGTGCCACCAGCACATTAGGACGCATGAACACTGAAGCTTTCTTT. The chain recombines TRBV15 with TRBJ1-1; D gene ambiguous. Germline-derived CDR1 and CDR2 are LNHNV and YYDKDF (reference sequence). CDR3 size: 15 residues. Deletions cut 4 bases from V and 0 bases from J, with 12 bases between.

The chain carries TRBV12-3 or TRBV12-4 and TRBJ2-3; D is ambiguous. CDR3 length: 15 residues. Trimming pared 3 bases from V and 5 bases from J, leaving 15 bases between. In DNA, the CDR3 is TGTGCCAGCAGTTTTGGCACTGGCCTTGGAGATACGCAGTATTTT. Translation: CASSFGTGLGDTQYF.

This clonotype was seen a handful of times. The CDR3 loop reads CASSLERQEQYF. The CDR3 DNA reads TGCGCCAGCAGCTTGGAGAGACAGGAACAGTACTTC. The V gene is TRBV5-1, the J gene TRBJ2-7; tentatively, D is TRBD1 (6 bases). Germline V CDR1 and CDR2: SGHRS, YFSETQ. The CDR3 sequence is 12 residues long. Trimming removed 0 bases from V and 10 bases from J, with 11 bases in between.

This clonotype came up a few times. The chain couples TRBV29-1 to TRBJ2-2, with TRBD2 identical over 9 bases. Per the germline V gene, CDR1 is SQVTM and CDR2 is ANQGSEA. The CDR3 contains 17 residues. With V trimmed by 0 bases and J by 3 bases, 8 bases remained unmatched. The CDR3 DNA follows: TGCAGCGTTGAAGATCTACAAGCGGGAGGTGACACCGGGGAGCTGTTTTTT. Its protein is CSVEDLQAGGDTGELFF.

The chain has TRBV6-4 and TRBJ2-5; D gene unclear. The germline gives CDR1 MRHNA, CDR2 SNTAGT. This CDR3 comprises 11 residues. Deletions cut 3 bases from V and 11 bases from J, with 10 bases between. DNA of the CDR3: TGTGCCAGCAGTGATCCCATCGGTCAGTACTTC. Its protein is CASSDPIGQYF.

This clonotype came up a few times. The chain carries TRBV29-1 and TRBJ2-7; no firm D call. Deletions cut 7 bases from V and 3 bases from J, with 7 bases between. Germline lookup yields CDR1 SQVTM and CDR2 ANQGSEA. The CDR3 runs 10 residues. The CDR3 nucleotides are TGCAGCGGAGGTGACTACGAGCAGTACTTC. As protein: CSGGDYEQYF.

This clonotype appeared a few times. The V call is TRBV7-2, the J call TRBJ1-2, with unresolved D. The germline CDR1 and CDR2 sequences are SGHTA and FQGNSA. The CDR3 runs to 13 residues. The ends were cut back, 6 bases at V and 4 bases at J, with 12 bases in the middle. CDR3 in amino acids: CASSPQNLYGYTF. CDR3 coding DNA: TGTGCCAGCAGTCCCCAAAACCTCTATGGCTACACCTTC.

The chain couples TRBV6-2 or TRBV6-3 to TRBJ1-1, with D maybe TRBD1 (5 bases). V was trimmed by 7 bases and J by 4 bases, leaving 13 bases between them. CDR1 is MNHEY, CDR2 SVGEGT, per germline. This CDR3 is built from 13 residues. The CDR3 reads CASTPQGITEAFF. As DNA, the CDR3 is TGTGCCAGCACCCCGCAGGGAATCACTGAAGCTTTCTTT.

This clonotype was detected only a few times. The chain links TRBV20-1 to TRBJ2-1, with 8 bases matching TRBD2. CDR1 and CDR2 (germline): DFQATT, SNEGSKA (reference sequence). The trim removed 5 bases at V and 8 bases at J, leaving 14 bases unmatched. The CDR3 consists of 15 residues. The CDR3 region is CSAGPLAGVSYEQFF. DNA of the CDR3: TGCAGTGCTGGCCCTCTAGCGGGTGTGTCGTATGAGCAGTTCTTC.

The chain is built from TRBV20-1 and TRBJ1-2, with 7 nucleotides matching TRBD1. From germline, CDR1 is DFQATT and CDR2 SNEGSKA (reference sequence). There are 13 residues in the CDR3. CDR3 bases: TGCGGGAGTCGGACAGGAGCTCTCTATGGCTACACCTTC. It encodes CGSRTGALYGYTF.

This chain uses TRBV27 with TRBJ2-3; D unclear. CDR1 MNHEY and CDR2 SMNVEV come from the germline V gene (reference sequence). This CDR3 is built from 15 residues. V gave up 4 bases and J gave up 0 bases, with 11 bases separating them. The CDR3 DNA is TGTGCCAGCAGTTGGTCTGCTGCGAGCACAGATACGCAGTATTTT. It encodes CASSWSAASTDTQYF.

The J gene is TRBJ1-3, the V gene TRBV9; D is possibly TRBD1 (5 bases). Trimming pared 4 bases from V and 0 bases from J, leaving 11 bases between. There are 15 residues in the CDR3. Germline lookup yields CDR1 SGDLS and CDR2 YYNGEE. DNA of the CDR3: TGTGCCAGCAGCTCAGAAGGGGTCTCTGGAAACACCATATATTTT. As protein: CASSSEGVSGNTIYF.

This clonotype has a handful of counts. The CDR3 DNA reads TGTGCCTGGAGTTTAGCAGGGCAGGAGCAGTACTTC. Amino acid sequence: CAWSLAGQEQYF. The gene calls are TRBV30 and TRBJ2-5; a possible D gene is TRBD1 (5 bases). In germline, CDR1 is GTSNPN, CDR2 SVGIG (reference sequence). V was shortened by 2 bases and J by 11 bases, with 15 bases between the two germline ends. The CDR3 has 12 residues.

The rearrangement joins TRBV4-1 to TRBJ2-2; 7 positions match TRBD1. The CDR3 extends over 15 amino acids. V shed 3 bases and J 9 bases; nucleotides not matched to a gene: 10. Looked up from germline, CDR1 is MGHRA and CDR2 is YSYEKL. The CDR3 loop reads CASSHRNRGIRELFF. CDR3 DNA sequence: TGCGCCAGCAGCCACCGGAACAGGGGAATACGGGAGCTGTTTTTT.

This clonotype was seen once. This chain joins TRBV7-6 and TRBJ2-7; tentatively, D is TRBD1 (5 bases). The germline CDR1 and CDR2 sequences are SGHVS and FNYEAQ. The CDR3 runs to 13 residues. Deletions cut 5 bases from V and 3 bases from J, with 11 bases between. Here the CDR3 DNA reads TGTGCCAGCAGCCAGACAGAAAACTACGAGCAGTACTTC. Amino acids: CASSQTENYEQYF.

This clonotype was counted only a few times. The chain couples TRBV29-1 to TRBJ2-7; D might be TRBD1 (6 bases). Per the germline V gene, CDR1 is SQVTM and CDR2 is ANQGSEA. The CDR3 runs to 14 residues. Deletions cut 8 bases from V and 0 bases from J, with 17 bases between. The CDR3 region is CSTLTGFNSYEQYF. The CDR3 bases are TGCAGCACCTTGACAGGATTCAACTCCTACGAGCAGTACTTC.

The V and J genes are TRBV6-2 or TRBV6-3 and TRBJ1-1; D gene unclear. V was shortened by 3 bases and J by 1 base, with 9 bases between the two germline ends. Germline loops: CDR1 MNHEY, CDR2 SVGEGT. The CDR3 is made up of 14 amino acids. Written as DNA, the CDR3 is TGTGCCAGCAGTTATTGGGCTACGAACACTGAAGCTTTCTTT. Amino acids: CASSYWATNTEAFF.

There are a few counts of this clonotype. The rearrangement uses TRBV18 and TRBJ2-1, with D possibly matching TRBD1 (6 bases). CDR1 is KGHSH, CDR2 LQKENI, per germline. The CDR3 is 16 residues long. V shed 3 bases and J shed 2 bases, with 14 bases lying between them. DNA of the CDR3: TGTGCCAGCTCACCCGGGGACACTTTAACCTACAATGAGCAGTTCTTC. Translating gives CASSPGDTLTYNEQFF.

The CDR3 protein is CSAPDWTYNEQFF. The DNA of the CDR3 is TGCAGTGCTCCAGACTGGACCTACAATGAGCAGTTCTTC. The J gene is TRBJ2-1, the V gene TRBV20-1; no reliable D call. Between the trimmed V and J ends, which lost 5 bases and 2 bases, there was a span of 10 bases. Germline lookup yields CDR1 DFQATT and CDR2 SNEGSKA (reference sequence). The CDR3 runs to 13 residues.

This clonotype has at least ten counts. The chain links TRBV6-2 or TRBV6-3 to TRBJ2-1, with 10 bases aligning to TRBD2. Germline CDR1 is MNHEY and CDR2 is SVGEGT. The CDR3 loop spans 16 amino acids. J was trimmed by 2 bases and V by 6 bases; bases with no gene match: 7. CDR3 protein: CASSLPLAGAYNEQFF. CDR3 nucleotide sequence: TGTGCCAGCAGCCTGCCCCTAGCGGGGGCCTACAATGAGCAGTTCTTC.

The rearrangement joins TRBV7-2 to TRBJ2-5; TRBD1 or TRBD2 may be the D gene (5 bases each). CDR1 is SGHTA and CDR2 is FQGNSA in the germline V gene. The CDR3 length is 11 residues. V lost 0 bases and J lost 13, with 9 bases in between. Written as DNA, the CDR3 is TGTGCCAGCAGCTTAGCCGGGACCAGGTACTTC. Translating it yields CASSLAGTRYF.

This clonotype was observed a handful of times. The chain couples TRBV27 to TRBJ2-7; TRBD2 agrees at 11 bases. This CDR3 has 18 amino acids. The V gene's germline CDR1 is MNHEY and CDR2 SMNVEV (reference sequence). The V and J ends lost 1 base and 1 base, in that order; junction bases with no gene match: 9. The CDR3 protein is CASSLLISTSGESYEQYF. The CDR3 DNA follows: TGTGCCAGCAGTTTATTAATTTCGACTAGCGGGGAATCCTACGAGCAGTACTTC.

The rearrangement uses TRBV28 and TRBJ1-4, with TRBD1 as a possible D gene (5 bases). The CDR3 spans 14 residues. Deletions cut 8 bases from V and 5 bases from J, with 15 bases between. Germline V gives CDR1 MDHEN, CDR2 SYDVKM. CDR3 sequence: CASRWGRRNEKLFF. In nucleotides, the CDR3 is TGTGCCAGCCGTTGGGGACGTAGAAATGAAAAACTGTTTTTT.